The source of this TCR beta chain is a study of blood T cell repertoires in COVID-19. The wider study: The study drew acute and convalescent COVID-19 samples from the United States, Italy and Spain. In each case, the material was cDNA or gDNA derived from T cells, B-cell-depleted T cells, or PBMCs.

In the original processing: Amplification from reference gene primers served as the basis for estimated nucleated cell counts. TCRdb's copy holds only in-frame clones and misses some; the assay was immunoSEQ multiplex PCR. V and J calls and clone size are copied from that table; D and trimming were computed from the DNA. The sample holds roughly 25,000 clones, around 83% seen once. The CDR3 runs to 14 residues. Germline V gene lookup returns CDR1 MGHRA and CDR2 YSYEKL. The V gene end was trimmed by 4 bases and the J gene end by 7 bases; junction bases not matched to a gene: 6. The rearrangement links TRBV4-1 to TRBJ2-7, with 11 bases matching TRBD2. The sequencing input was peripheral blood. This clonotype was sampled from a human donor in a cohort sampled during active COVID-19. CDR3 protein: CASSPLAGGREQYF. The CDR3, as DNA: TGCGCCAGCAGCCCTCTAGCGGGAGGTAGAGAGCAGTACTTC.